Listed below are T cell receptor beta chains from one sample, sequenced in a study of memory CD4+ T cells and cytomegalovirus serostatus. This table comes from immunoSEQ multiplex PCR, and its TCRdb copy is limited to in-frame clones, with some not included. The sample lists about 53,000 clones, 60% to 80% seen once, with around 0.83% in the top ten. The sample consisted of memory CD4+ T cells from blood. The receptors come from an adult in good health and CMV-seronegative. Both conserved end residues are part of each CDR3. A clone size is listed for some rows: how often the clone was seen (once, few, many), or a class if it is expanded.

NA	TRBJ1-1	TRBV7-8	CASSLGTANTEAFF
NA	TRBJ2-1	TRBV6-4	CASSARQGGGYNEQFF
NA	TRBJ2-3	TRBV11-3	CASSWGVTDTQYF
NA	TRBJ2-7	TRBV4-2	CASSQVSSVGEQYF
NA	TRBJ2-5	TRBV4-3	CASSQANPWETQYF
NA	TRBJ1-1	TRBV7-9	CASSHWRGDTEAFF
NA	TRBJ2-2	TRBV4-3	CASSQVTSGGSAGELFF
NA	TRBJ1-1	TRBV7-2	CASSTYRDTEAFF
NA	TRBJ2-1	TRBV11-2	CASSPPRVGTLVLLDEQFF
NA	TRBJ1-2	TRBV30	CAWSSERQGSYTF
NA	TRBJ1-2	TRBV6-5	CATLTGTYGYTF
NA	TRBJ2-7	TRBV7-1	CASTTGVGAYEQYF
NA	TRBJ2-1	TRBV6-6	CASSYSKRGGYNEQFF
NA	TRBJ2-2	TRBV7-9	CASSFFFLGTLTGELFF
NA	TRBJ2-3	TRBV7-2	CASSLGGAFGDTQYF
NA	TRBJ2-7	TRBV21-1	CASSKACGTPYEQYF
NA	TRBJ1-1	TRBV9	CASSGQGTTEAFF
once	TRBJ1-2	TRBV13	CASSPRQFNYGYTF
NA	TRBJ2-7	TRBV7-9	CASSLGGGGDEQYF
NA	TRBJ1-4	TRBV2	CASSRGRGGSDEKLFF
once	TRBJ1-6	TRBV6-5	CASSYAGTGERTLHF
NA	TRBJ2-7	TRBV4-2	CASSYGPYEQYF
NA	TRBJ1-6	TRBV30	CAFNRDTNSPLHF